These 10 T cell receptor beta chains originate from one sample sequenced in a study of T-cell memory formation after mild COVID-19. TCRdb used MiXCR to reprocess the 5' RACE reads, holding one entry per CDR3 protein. The sample records about 440,000 distinct CDR3 sequences, 20% being singletons. Sequencing used PBMCs or a T cell subset sorted from them (not recorded which). These receptors all stem from an adult woman who had mild COVID-19 (a few samples of this study predate the infection). Cell type and time point are not known.

The chain is built from TRBV27 and TRBJ2-7, with 10 bases that match TRBD1. V lost 0 bases to trimming and J lost 7 bases; unmatched junction nucleotides: 6. Germline V gene sequence: CDR1 MNHEY, CDR2 SMNVEV (reference sequence). The CDR3 spans 15 residues. The CDR3 sequence: CASSLSDGTGVEQYF. As DNA, the CDR3 is TGTGCCAGCAGTTTATCGGACGGGACAGGGGTTGAGCAGTACTTC.

This clonotype was observed many times. The V gene is TRBV29-1, the J gene TRBJ2-3; TRBD1 is a possible D gene (6 bases). Germline V gene lookup returns CDR1 SQVTM and CDR2 ANQGSEA. This CDR3 region has 14 residues. Trimming pared 5 bases from V and 5 bases from J, leaving 17 bases between. Here the CDR3 reads CSVQGWGNRDTQYF. The CDR3 nucleotides are TGCAGCGTTCAGGGGTGGGGGAATAGAGATACGCAGTATTTT.

The rearrangement links TRBV21-1 to TRBJ2-6; the table's D call, TRBD2, has no DNA check behind it. TRBV21-1 represents a pseudogene. This CDR3 contains 19 residues. The CDR3 nucleotides read TGTGCCAGCAGCCGGACTAGCGGGGGGCCAAGCTCTGGGGCCAACGTCCTGACTTTC. Translating gives CASSRTSGGPSSGANVLTF.

This clonotype has just a few counts. This sequence joins TRBV24-1 and TRBJ2-1; either TRBD1 or TRBD2 may fit D (5 bases each). Trimming pared 5 bases from V and 1 base from J, leaving 23 bases between. The CDR3 has 19 amino acids. The germline CDR1 and CDR2 sequences are KGHDR and SFDVKD. The CDR3 DNA follows: TGTGCCACCAGTGGGGACGTGGGGATGGCGGGCCAATCCTACAATGAGCAGTTCTTC. This translates into CATSGDVGMAGQSYNEQFF.

In this sample, this clonotype turned up many times. CDR3 loop: CASKTSGGVSGEQFF. The CDR3 nucleotides read TGCGCCAGCAAGACTAGCGGGGGGGTAAGTGGTGAGCAGTTCTTC. The genes are TRBV5-1 and TRBJ2-1, with 14 positions matching TRBD2. Germline CDR1 is SGHRS and CDR2 is YFSETQ. This CDR3 has 15 amino acids. V was clipped by 6 bases and J by 9 bases; unmatched bases: 8.

V usage is TRBV7-9 and J usage is TRBJ1-5; D may be TRBD1 (6 bases). The CDR3 runs to 15 residues. Trimming shortened V by 5 bases and J by 3 bases, and 14 bases separated the two germline ends. The germline CDR1 and CDR2 sequences are SEHNR and FQNEAQ (reference sequence). The CDR3 loop reads CASSGSGVYNQPQHF. The DNA of the CDR3 is TGTGCCAGCAGCGGATCAGGGGTTTACAATCAGCCCCAGCATTTT.

V gene TRBV27 combines with J gene TRBJ1-5; D call uncertain. The ends were cut back, 6 bases at V and 0 bases at J, with 15 bases in the middle. CDR1 and CDR2 (germline): MNHEY, SMNVEV (reference sequence). CDR3 length equals 16 residues. CDR3 DNA sequence: TGTGCCAGCAGCGTGACTCAGTCGCATAGCAATCAGCCCCAGCATTTT. It is translated as CASSVTQSHSNQPQHF.

The chain uses TRBV7-9 and TRBJ2-7; D remains ambiguous. Trimming stripped 0 bases from V and 0 bases from J, with 12 bases between. The germline CDR1 and CDR2 sequences are SEHNR and FQNEAQ (reference sequence). The CDR3 consists of 16 residues. The CDR3 loop is CASSLAKGPLSYEQYF. In DNA, the CDR3 is TGTGCCAGCAGCTTAGCGAAAGGGCCACTCTCCTACGAGCAGTACTTC.

This clonotype was seen a few times. The J gene is TRBJ2-3, the V gene TRBV6-6; D uncertain. V was shortened by 10 bases and J by 4 bases, with 9 bases between the two germline ends. This CDR3 region has 11 residues. The germline gives CDR1 MNHNY, CDR2 SVGAGI (reference sequence). CDR3 sequence reads: CAIQGADTQYF. The DNA of the CDR3 is TGTGCCATCCAAGGTGCAGATACGCAGTATTTT.

The CDR3 DNA is TGCAGTGCTAGAGATAGACAGGTTAGCAATCAGCCCCAGCATTTT. Translated, it gives CSARDRQVSNQPQHF. This chain links TRBV20-1 with TRBJ1-5, with a tentative D call TRBD1 (6 bases). Deletions cut 0 bases from V and 0 bases from J, with 9 bases between. The CDR3 consists of 15 residues. Germline loops: CDR1 DFQATT, CDR2 SNEGSKA (reference sequence).